These 5 T cell receptor beta chains were all obtained from the same sample, sequenced in a study of shared clonotypes between healthy human individuals. The repertoire was sequenced with immunoSEQ multiplex PCR; TCRdb's copy has only in-frame clones and lacks some. The sample yields about 2.4 million clones, approximately 94% seen once. Sequenced input: naive CD4+ T cells from PBMCs. Described subset: CD45RA+ positively selected. These receptors were collected from a man in his late teens or twenties in good health. Some clones in this sample may be carry-over from other donors' samples.

V usage is TRBV5-1 and J usage is TRBJ2-1, with 11 bases matching TRBD1. Germline V CDR1 and CDR2: SGHRS, YFSETQ. Unmatched junction bases numbered 8, after V lost 4 bases and J lost 2 bases. The CDR3 sequence is 17 residues long. In DNA, the CDR3 is TGCGCCAGCAGCCTACACCGGGACAGGGGGGCCTACAATGAGCAGTTCTTC. Protein sequence: CASSLHRDRGAYNEQFF.

V is TRBV4-2 and J is TRBJ1-2; 8 bases map to TRBD1. The CDR3 is 16 amino acids. CDR1 and CDR2 from the germline V gene are LGHNA and YNFKEQ. The V and J ends lost 3 bases and 1 base, in that order; junction bases with no gene match: 7. The CDR3 nucleotides read TGTGCCAGCAGCCAGTCCGGGACAGGCCTTAACTATGGCTACACCTTC. Residues: CASSQSGTGLNYGYTF.

The chain carries TRBV11-3 and TRBJ2-5; D unresolved. Germline V lookup: CDR1 SGHNT, CDR2 YENEEA. This CDR3 has 12 amino acids. The germline V and J ends were trimmed by 5 bases and 7 bases, with 11 bases remaining between them. This chain's CDR3 is CASSPGSGTQYF. DNA for the CDR3: TGTGCCAGCAGCCCTGGGTCCGGGACCCAGTACTTC.

The chain has TRBV5-1 and TRBJ2-5; 7 nucleotides agree with TRBD2. This CDR3 is 18 amino acids long. V trimming: 3 bases; J trimming: 2 bases; junction bases outside the gene matches: 16. From germline, CDR1 is SGHRS and CDR2 YFSETQ. CDR3 nucleotide sequence: TGCGCCAGCAGCTCATCAAGATGGGTGGCTAGCGGACAAGAGACCCAGTACTTC. Its protein product is CASSSSRWVASGQETQYF.

The gene calls are TRBV11-2 and TRBJ1-1; 9 bases are a match to TRBD1. The CDR3 sequence is 16 residues long. J gave up 5 bases and V 4 bases, and 11 bases lay outside the gene matches. Per the germline V gene, CDR1 is SGHAT and CDR2 is FQNNGV. The CDR3 DNA reads as TGTGCCAGCAGCTATAGACAGGGGGTCGGGGGGACTGAAGCTTTCTTT. This codes for CASSYRQGVGGTEAFF.